This T cell receptor beta chain was retrieved from a study of blood T cells in healthy people across ages. Study observations and caveats: In long-lived donors, naive CD4+ cell counts and diversity exceeded those of aged donors.

Through a sample-barcoded 5' primer and a J-beta primer mix, a second PCR was run for roughly 7 to 12 cycles. Paired-end reads containing CDR3 totaled no fewer than 2.5 million for each sample. TCRdb analysed the 5' RACE reads with MiXCR anew, one entry per CDR3 protein. Of roughly 730,000 distinct CDR3 sequences in the sample, 56% were seen once. The donors, aged about 6 to 100, were healthy Caucasians from Russia. The CDR3 runs to 14 residues. Trimming cost V 2 bases and J 4 bases, with 9 bases left between them. The germline V gene has CDR1 MNHNY and CDR2 SVGAGI (reference sequence). With respect to this clonotype: Its antigen remains unknown.

The origin of this receptor is a man in his forties in good health. The rearrangement joins TRBV6-6 to TRBJ2-1, with a weak D call TRBD2 (6 bases). The sample comprised blood. The CDR3 DNA sequence: TGTGCCAGCAGTTACGAGACTAGATACAATGAGCAGTTCTTC. This translates into CASSYETRYNEQFF.